Reported below is one T cell receptor beta chain. The antigen remains undetermined. These data are taken from a study of graft-versus-host responses after intestinal transplantation. J gave up 3 bases and V 1 base, and 0 bases lay outside the gene matches. Germline CDR1 SQVTM, CDR2 ANQGSEA. CDR3 length equals 13 residues. Clones were read by immunoSEQ multiplex PCR, and TCRdb kept only the in-frame ones, dropping some. The sample consists of fewer than 50,000 clones, approximately 84% of them appearing once. The sample here was unstimulated CD4+ T cells sorted from spleen or lymph node cells, taken before transplant. The rearrangement joins TRBV29-1 to TRBJ1-3; 7 bases are a match to TRBD1. The receptor was isolated from a human donor who was the organ donor for an intestinal transplant. The CDR3 protein is CSVEGDSGNTIYF. CDR3 in DNA: TGCAGCGTTGAAGGGGACAGTGGAAACACCATATATTTT.